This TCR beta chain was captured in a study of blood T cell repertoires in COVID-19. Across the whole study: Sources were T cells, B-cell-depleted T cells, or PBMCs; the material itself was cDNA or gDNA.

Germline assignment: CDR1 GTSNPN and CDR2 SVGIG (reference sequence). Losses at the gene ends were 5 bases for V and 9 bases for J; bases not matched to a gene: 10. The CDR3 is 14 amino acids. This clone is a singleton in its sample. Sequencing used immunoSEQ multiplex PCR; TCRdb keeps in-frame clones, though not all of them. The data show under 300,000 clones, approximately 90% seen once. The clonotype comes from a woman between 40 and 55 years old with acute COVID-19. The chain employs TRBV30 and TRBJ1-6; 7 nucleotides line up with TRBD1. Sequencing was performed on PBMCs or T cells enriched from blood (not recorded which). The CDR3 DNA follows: TGTGCCTGGTCCCGAACAGGGGTGCGTTCACCCCTCCACTTT. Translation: CAWSRTGVRSPLHF. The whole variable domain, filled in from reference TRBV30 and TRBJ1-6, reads SQTIHQWPATLVQPVGSPLSLECTVEGTSNPNLYWYRQAAGRGLQLLFYSVGIGQISSEVPQNLSASRPQDRQFILSSKKLLLSDSGFYLCAWSRTGVRSPLHFGNGTRLTVT.